Listed here are 31 T cell receptor beta chains from one sample, sequenced in a study of cytomegalovirus exposure and HLA in healthy donors. With 60 Vbeta and 13 Jbeta primers, the PCR was carried out. Sequencing was performed with immunoSEQ multiplex PCR; in TCRdb, only in-frame clones are kept and a portion is missing. This sample has about 180,000 clones, with about three quarters found just once. Input material: PBMCs. The receptors originated from a man younger than 35 in good health and CMV-seronegative.

The chain couples TRBV7-2 to TRBJ1-3, with 10 bases fitting TRBD1. V was pared by 4 bases and J by 1 base, with 1 base of the junction left unmatched. CDR1 and CDR2 (germline): SGHTA, FQGNSA. The CDR3 sequence is 15 residues long. CDR3: CASSSDRGSGNTIYF. CDR3 DNA: TGTGCCAGCAGCTCGGACAGGGGGTCTGGAAACACCATATATTTT.

The gene calls are TRBV30 and TRBJ2-3; perhaps TRBD1 as D (6 bases). Germline V lookup: CDR1 GTSNPN, CDR2 SVGIG (reference sequence). This CDR3 spans 16 amino acids. With 2 bases removed from V and 0 bases from J, the gap between germline ends came to 15 bases. CDR3 bases: TGTGCCTGGAGTCGATCCAGGGGCGGGAGCACAGATACGCAGTATTTT. Protein: CAWSRSRGGSTDTQYF. The full variable domain, completed using reference TRBV30 and TRBJ2-3, is SQTIHQWPATLVQPVGSPLSLECTVEGTSNPNLYWYRQAAGRGLQLLFYSVGIGQISSEVPQNLSASRPQDRQFILSSKKLLLSDSGFYLCAWSRSRGGSTDTQYFGPGTRLTVL.

The genes are TRBV6-6 and TRBJ1-2; 8 nucleotides match TRBD1. This CDR3 spans 15 amino acids. Germline loops: CDR1 MNHNY, CDR2 SVGAGI (reference sequence). V lost 6 bases to trimming and J lost 7 bases; unmatched junction nucleotides: 13. CDR3 coding DNA: TGTGCCAGCAGCCGTACCACCACAGGGGGTGGTGGCTACACCTTC. Translated: CASSRTTTGGGGYTF.

The CDR3, as DNA: TGTGCCAGTAGTCCATCCGCCGGCCCGGGGGACGAGCAGTACTTC. Residues: CASSPSAGPGDEQYF. The chain carries TRBV19 and TRBJ2-7; possible D gene TRBD2, 6 bases. The V end lost 5 bases, the J end lost 5 bases, and 19 bases lay between the germline ends. Germline-derived CDR1 and CDR2 are LNHDA and SQIVND (reference sequence). The CDR3 runs 15 residues.

The J gene is TRBJ2-1, the V gene TRBV4-3, with 12 bases that match TRBD2. CDR1 and CDR2 from the germline V gene are LGHNA and YSLEER. The CDR3 contains 15 residues. V trimming: 2 bases; J trimming: 8 bases; junction bases outside the gene matches: 4. CDR3: CASSQLAGGPDEQFF. CDR3 nucleotide sequence: TGCGCCAGCAGCCAACTAGCGGGGGGGCCCGATGAGCAGTTCTTC.

About this clone itself: The junction departs from germline at one end; a sequencing error may be responsible. The rearrangement uses TRBV7-6 and TRBJ2-5, with 9 positions matching TRBD2. Per the germline V gene, CDR1 is SGHVS and CDR2 is FNYEAQ. This CDR3 comprises 15 residues. CDR3: CASRLAGALLETQYF. The CDR3 DNA is TGTGCCAGCAGGTTAGCGGGAGCGCTCTTAGAGACCCAGTACTTC. Drawing the rest from reference TRBV7-6 and TRBJ2-5, the complete variable domain is GAGVSQSPRYKVTKRGQDVALRCDPISGHVSLYWYRQALGQGPEFLTYFNYEAQQDKSGLPNDRFSAERPEGSISTLTIQRTEQRDSAMYRCASRLAGALLETQYFGPGTRLLVL.

The chain links TRBV7-2 to TRBJ1-5, with TRBD1 matching over 7 bases. Per germline, CDR1 SGHTA and CDR2 FQGNSA. V shed 5 bases, J shed 0 bases, and the junction held 10 bases outside the gene matches. CDR3 length: 17 amino acids. CDR3 in amino acids: CASSPWTGAYSNQPQHF. CDR3 coding DNA: TGTGCCAGCAGCCCTTGGACAGGAGCATATAGCAATCAGCCCCAGCATTTT.

This clone has a single count. The genes are TRBV5-1 and TRBJ2-7, with a tentative D call TRBD1 (6 bases). V was shortened by 4 bases and J by 7 bases, with 24 bases between the two germline ends. The CDR3 runs 16 residues. Per the germline V gene, CDR1 is SGHRS and CDR2 is YFSETQ. The CDR3, as DNA: TGCGCCAGCAGCCCCCCTCGAGGGGGACGGCCTGGGGAGCAGTACTTC. Translation: CASSPPRGGRPGEQYF.

V is TRBV5-4 and J is TRBJ2-3; 12 nucleotides align to TRBD2. J was trimmed by 9 bases and V by 5 bases; bases with no gene match: 16. The CDR3 loop spans 17 amino acids. Germline CDR1 reads SGHNT; CDR2 reads YYREEE (reference sequence). CDR3 protein: CASSRSGLAGSGGTQYF. CDR3 nucleotide sequence: TGTGCCAGCAGTCGAAGCGGACTAGCGGGAAGCGGTGGAACGCAGTATTTT.

The chain couples TRBV7-9 to TRBJ2-7; TRBD2 matches at 12 bases. This CDR3 contains 18 residues. The V gene's germline CDR1 is SEHNR and CDR2 FQNEAQ (reference sequence). V shed 3 bases, J shed 0 bases, and the junction held 9 bases outside the gene matches. CDR3 protein: CASSFSPLGLAGSYEQYF. The CDR3 nucleotides read TGTGCCAGCAGCTTCTCCCCCTTGGGACTAGCGGGCTCCTACGAGCAGTACTTC.

The CDR3 region is CASSDGYSNQPQHF. The DNA for the CDR3 is TGTGCCAGCAGTGACGGGTATAGCAATCAGCCCCAGCATTTT. The chain combines TRBV2 with TRBJ1-5; D is unclear. The CDR3 runs to 14 residues. Germline lookup yields CDR1 SNHLY and CDR2 FYNNEI. V was shortened by 3 bases and J by 0 bases, with 6 bases between the two germline ends.

The chain uses TRBV6-6 and TRBJ2-7; possible D gene TRBD2, 6 bases. CDR3 length: 14 residues. Looked up from germline, CDR1 is MNHNY and CDR2 is SVGAGI (reference sequence). The V and J ends lost 4 bases and 2 bases respectively, with 12 bases between them. DNA of the CDR3: TGTGCCAGCAGTTGGTCGCGGGGCCCCTACGAGCAGTACTTC. Amino acids: CASSWSRGPYEQYF.

J is TRBJ2-5 and V is TRBV2, with TRBD2 matching over 8 bases. This CDR3 region has 15 residues. CDR1 is SNHLY, CDR2 FYNNEI, per germline. The V segment lost 3 bases and the J segment 5 bases; nucleotides outside the gene matches: 8. The CDR3 bases are TGTGCCAGCAGTGACGGAAGCGGGAGAGGCGAGACCCAGTACTTC. As protein: CASSDGSGRGETQYF.

The genes are TRBV27 and TRBJ2-1; weak D call: TRBD2 (6 bases). This CDR3 has 12 residues. Trimming removed 9 bases from V and 6 bases from J, with 12 bases in between. The germline V gene has CDR1 MNHEY and CDR2 SMNVEV (reference sequence). CDR3 DNA: TGTGCCAGTTCGGGACTCAGCAATGAGCAGTTCTTC. It yields the protein CASSGLSNEQFF.

The genes are TRBV11-2 and TRBJ2-2; 12 bases match TRBD2. With 3 bases clipped from V and 5 bases from J, the junction kept 10 bases outside the gene matches. Germline V gives CDR1 SGHAT, CDR2 FQNNGV. The CDR3 sequence is 18 residues long. The CDR3 DNA reads as TGTGCCAGCAGCTTTGGACTAGCGGGACGTACCTTGACCGGGGAGCTGTTTTTT. Its protein product is CASSFGLAGRTLTGELFF.

The chain has TRBV5-1 and TRBJ1-4, with D tentatively TRBD1 (6 bases). V lost 1 base and J 7 bases, leaving 14 bases between the germline ends. Germline CDR1 SGHRS, CDR2 YFSETQ. The CDR3 totals 15 residues. The CDR3 sequence is CASSLIGGGIEKLFF. As DNA, the CDR3 is TGCGCCAGCAGCTTGATTGGCGGGGGCATTGAAAAACTGTTTTTT.

V is TRBV14 and J is TRBJ2-7; 13 positions agree with TRBD2. The CDR3 length is 17 residues. Germline V gives CDR1 SGHDN, CDR2 FVKESK. V shed 3 bases and J 6 bases; nucleotides not matched to a gene: 11. This chain's CDR3 is CASSHTPLLAGGPEQYF. The CDR3 coding sequence is TGTGCCAGCAGCCACACCCCGCTACTAGCGGGGGGGCCCGAGCAGTACTTC.

V gene TRBV9 combines with J gene TRBJ1-2; TRBD1 might be the D (5 bases). Looked up from germline, CDR1 is SGDLS and CDR2 is YYNGEE. V lost 4 bases to trimming and J lost 4 bases, with 11 bases between them. The CDR3 sequence is 13 residues long. The CDR3 here is CASSLTGGYGYTF. DNA for the CDR3: TGTGCCAGCAGCCTAACGGGGGGCTATGGCTACACCTTC.

This clone occurred once. This chain links TRBV4-1 with TRBJ2-1; D perhaps matches TRBD2 (5 bases). The CDR3 extends over 14 amino acids. The germline CDR1 and CDR2 sequences are MGHRA and YSYEKL. V dropped 0 bases and J dropped 5 bases, with 8 bases sitting between them. CDR3 DNA sequence: TGCGCCAGCAGCCAAGAGTGGCGGGACAATGAGCAGTTCTTC. Encoded protein: CASSQEWRDNEQFF.

This clone has just a few counts. This chain joins TRBV4-3 and TRBJ1-2; 7 nucleotides match TRBD1. CDR1 is LGHNA and CDR2 is YSLEER in the germline V gene. CDR3 length: 15 amino acids. Losses at the gene ends were 2 bases for V and 5 bases for J; bases not matched to a gene: 8. CDR3 region: CASSQNPGQAYGYTF. The CDR3, as DNA: TGCGCCAGCAGCCAAAACCCCGGACAGGCGTATGGCTACACCTTC.

V is TRBV19 and J is TRBJ2-7; TRBD2 matches at 7 bases. J gave up 6 bases and V 5 bases, and 13 bases lay outside the gene matches. Germline V CDR1 and CDR2: LNHDA, SQIVND (reference sequence). The CDR3 sequence is 15 residues long. The CDR3 region is CASSASGTIVSEQYF. CDR3 DNA sequence: TGTGCCAGTAGTGCCTCCGGGACTATCGTTTCCGAGCAGTACTTC. The full variable domain, in which reference TRBV19 and TRBJ2-7 provide the parts outside the CDR3, is DGGITQSPKYLFRKEGQNVTLSCEQNLNHDAMYWYRQDPGQGLRLIYYSQIVNDFQKGDIAEGYSVSREKKESFPLTVTSAQKNPTAFYLCASSASGTIVSEQYFGPGTRLTVT.

This chain uses TRBV11-3 with TRBJ2-3, with no clear D. This CDR3 is built from 15 residues. The germline gives CDR1 SGHNT, CDR2 YENEEA. The V end was cut by 3 bases, the J end by 1 base, with 11 bases between. The CDR3 nucleotides are TGTGCCAGCAGCTTCGAGTTCTCCCGCACAGATACGCAGTATTTT. This translates into CASSFEFSRTDTQYF.

This clone has just a few counts. The chain joins TRBV28 to TRBJ2-2; 15 nucleotides match TRBD2. Germline-derived CDR1 and CDR2 are MDHEN and SYDVKM. The CDR3 has 19 amino acids. Germline trimming cut 5 bases from V and 6 bases from J; bases unmatched to any gene: 13. The CDR3 nucleotides are TGTGCCAGCAGTCCGACAGGATGGACTAGCGGGAGGGCCCCCGGGGAGCTGTTTTTT. Translated: CASSPTGWTSGRAPGELFF.

This chain links TRBV4-3 with TRBJ2-3; D is possibly TRBD1 (5 bases). CDR3 length: 16 amino acids. Germline assignment: CDR1 LGHNA and CDR2 YSLEER. The V end was cut by 4 bases, the J end by 3 bases, with 17 bases between. In DNA, the CDR3 is TGCGCCAGCAGCCGCCTGGGGCAGGGAAGGACAGATACGCAGTATTTT. Translated: CASSRLGQGRTDTQYF.

The rearrangement links TRBV4-3 to TRBJ1-1; possibly TRBD1 for D (5 bases). Germline V gives CDR1 LGHNA, CDR2 YSLEER. With 0 bases removed from V and 4 bases from J, the gap between germline ends came to 12 bases. This CDR3 contains 15 residues. CDR3: CASSQESRVGTEAFF. The CDR3 coding sequence is TGCGCCAGCAGCCAAGAATCCAGGGTGGGCACTGAAGCTTTCTTT.

This chain connects TRBV11-1 to TRBJ2-1; D is undetermined. Germline assignment: CDR1 SGHAT and CDR2 FQDESV (reference sequence). The CDR3 runs to 15 residues. V lost 5 bases, J lost 7 bases, and 18 bases lay in between. The DNA of the CDR3 is TGTGCCAGCAGCCTGCACGTAGTTGTCCGGAATGAGCAGTTCTTC. Amino acids: CASSLHVVVRNEQFF.

A few counts support this clone. The chain carries TRBV7-3 and TRBJ1-5; no definite D call. Germline V gene lookup returns CDR1 SGHTA and CDR2 FQGTGA. The CDR3 consists of 17 residues. The germline V and J ends were trimmed by 5 bases and 0 bases, with 17 bases remaining between them. The CDR3 here is CASSPRVKPYSNQPQHF. The CDR3, as DNA: TGTGCCAGCAGCCCCCGCGTGAAACCGTATAGCAATCAGCCCCAGCATTTT.

The chain has TRBV19 and TRBJ2-7, with D uncertain. The CDR3 is 16 amino acids. The germline gives CDR1 LNHDA, CDR2 SQIVND (reference sequence). The V gene lost 5 bases and the J gene lost 7 bases, with 24 bases spanning the gap. CDR3 region: CASSQRGAKDYLEQYF. The CDR3 coding sequence is TGTGCCAGTAGTCAAAGAGGCGCGAAGGATTATTTGGAGCAGTACTTC.

The sample holds one count of this clone. The genes are TRBV19 and TRBJ2-1, with a possible D match to TRBD1 (6 bases). In germline, CDR1 is LNHDA, CDR2 SQIVND (reference sequence). The CDR3 spans 13 residues. Trimming pared 8 bases from V and 3 bases from J, leaving 11 bases between. This chain's CDR3 is CASWDTYYNEQFF. As DNA, the CDR3 is TGTGCCAGTTGGGACACCTACTACAATGAGCAGTTCTTC.

This chain connects TRBV29-1 to TRBJ2-1; weak D call: TRBD2 (6 bases). Germline V gene data show CDR1 as SQVTM and CDR2 as ANQGSEA. This CDR3 has 15 amino acids. The V end was cut by 3 bases, the J end by 2 bases, with 14 bases between. The CDR3 region has the DNA TGCAGCGTTGATCAGGGACTTTCCCCCTACAATGAGCAGTTCTTC. It codes for CSVDQGLSPYNEQFF.

This chain links TRBV7-2 with TRBJ2-7; 7 bases match TRBD1. Unmatched junction bases numbered 8, after V lost 2 bases and J lost 7 bases. CDR3 length equals 14 residues. The V gene's germline CDR1 is SGHTA and CDR2 FQGNSA. The DNA of the CDR3 is TGTGCCAGCAGCTTAAGTCAGGGGGTTGGAGAGCAGTACTTC. Translating it yields CASSLSQGVGEQYF.